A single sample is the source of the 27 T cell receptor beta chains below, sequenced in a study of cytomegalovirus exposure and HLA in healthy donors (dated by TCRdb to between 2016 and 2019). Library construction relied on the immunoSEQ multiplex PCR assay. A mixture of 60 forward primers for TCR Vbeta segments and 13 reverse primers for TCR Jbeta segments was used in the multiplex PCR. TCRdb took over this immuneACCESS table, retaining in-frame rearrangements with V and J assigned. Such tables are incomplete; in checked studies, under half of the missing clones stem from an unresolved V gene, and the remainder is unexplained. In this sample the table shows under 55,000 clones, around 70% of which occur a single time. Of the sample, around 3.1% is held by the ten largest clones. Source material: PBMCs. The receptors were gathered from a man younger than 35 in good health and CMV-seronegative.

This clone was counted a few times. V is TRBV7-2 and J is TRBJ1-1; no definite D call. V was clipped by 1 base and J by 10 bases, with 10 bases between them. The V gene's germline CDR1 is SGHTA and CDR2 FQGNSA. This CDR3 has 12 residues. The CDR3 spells CASSLGLFGAFF. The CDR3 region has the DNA TGTGCCAGCAGCTTAGGACTATTCGGAGCTTTCTTT.

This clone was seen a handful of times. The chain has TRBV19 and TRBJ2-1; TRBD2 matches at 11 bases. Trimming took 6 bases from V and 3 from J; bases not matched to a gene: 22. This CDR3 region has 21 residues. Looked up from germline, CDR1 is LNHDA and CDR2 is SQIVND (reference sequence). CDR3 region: CASSPFLAGGHKSGLYNEQFF. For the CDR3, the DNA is TGTGCCAGTAGCCCTTTTCTAGCGGGAGGCCATAAGAGTGGCCTCTACAATGAGCAGTTCTTC. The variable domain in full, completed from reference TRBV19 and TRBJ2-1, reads DGGITQSPKYLFRKEGQNVTLSCEQNLNHDAMYWYRQDPGQGLRLIYYSQIVNDFQKGDIAEGYSVSREKKESFPLTVTSAQKNPTAFYLCASSPFLAGGHKSGLYNEQFFGPGTRLTVL.

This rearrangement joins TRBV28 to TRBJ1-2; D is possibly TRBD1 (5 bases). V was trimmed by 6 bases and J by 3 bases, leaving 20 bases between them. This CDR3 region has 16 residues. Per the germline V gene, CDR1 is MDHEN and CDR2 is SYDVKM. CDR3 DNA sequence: TGTGCCAGCAGCCGGGACTTAACTAAACTGGACTATGGCTACACCTTC. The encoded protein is CASSRDLTKLDYGYTF.

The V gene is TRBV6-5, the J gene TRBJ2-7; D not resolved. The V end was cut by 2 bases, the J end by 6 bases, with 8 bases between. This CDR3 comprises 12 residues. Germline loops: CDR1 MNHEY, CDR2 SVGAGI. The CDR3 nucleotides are TGTGCCAGCAGTTACCCGGGTCCCGAGCAGTACTTC. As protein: CASSYPGPEQYF.

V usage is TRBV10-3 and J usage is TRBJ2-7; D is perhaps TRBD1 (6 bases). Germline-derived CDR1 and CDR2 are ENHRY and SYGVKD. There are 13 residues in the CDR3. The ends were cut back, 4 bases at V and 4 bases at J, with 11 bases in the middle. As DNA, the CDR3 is TGTGCCATCAGTGGAACGGGACAATACGAGCAGTACTTC. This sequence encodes CAISGTGQYEQYF.

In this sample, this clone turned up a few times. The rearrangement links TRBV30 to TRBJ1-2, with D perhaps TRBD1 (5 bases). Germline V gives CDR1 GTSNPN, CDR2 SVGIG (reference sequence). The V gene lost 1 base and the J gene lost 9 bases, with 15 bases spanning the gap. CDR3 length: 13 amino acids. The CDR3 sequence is CAWSGRQKSRYTF. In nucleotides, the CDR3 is TGTGCCTGGAGTGGAAGACAGAAGAGTCGCTACACCTTC.

In DNA, the CDR3 is TGTGCCAGCAGTGAAACAGGGGGCAACACCGGGGAGCTGTTTTTT. The encoded protein is CASSETGGNTGELFF. J is TRBJ2-2 and V is TRBV2, with 9 bases that match TRBD1. The CDR3 length is 15 residues. V lost 2 bases, J lost 2 bases, and 0 bases stayed unmatched. Per the germline V gene, CDR1 is SNHLY and CDR2 is FYNNEI.

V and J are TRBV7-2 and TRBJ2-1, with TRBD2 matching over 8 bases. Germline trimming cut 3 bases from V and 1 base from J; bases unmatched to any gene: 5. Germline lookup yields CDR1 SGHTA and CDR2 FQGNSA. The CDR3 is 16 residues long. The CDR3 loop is CASSFPGGISYNEQFF. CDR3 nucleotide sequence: TGTGCCAGCAGCTTTCCGGGAGGGATTTCCTACAATGAGCAGTTCTTC.

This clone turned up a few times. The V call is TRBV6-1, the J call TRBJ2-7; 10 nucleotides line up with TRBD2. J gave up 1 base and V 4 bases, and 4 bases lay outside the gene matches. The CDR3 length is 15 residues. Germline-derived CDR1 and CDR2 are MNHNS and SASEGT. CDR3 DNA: TGTGCCAGCAGTGGGCTAGCGGGAGCGTCCTACGAGCAGTACTTC. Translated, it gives CASSGLAGASYEQYF.

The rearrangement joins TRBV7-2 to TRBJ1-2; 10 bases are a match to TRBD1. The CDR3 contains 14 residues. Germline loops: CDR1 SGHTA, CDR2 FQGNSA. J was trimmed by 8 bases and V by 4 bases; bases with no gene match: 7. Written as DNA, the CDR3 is TGTGCCAGCAGCTCCCGGACAGGGGGTGAGGGCTACACCTTC. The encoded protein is CASSSRTGGEGYTF.

The CDR3 region is CAWSGGGSGQPQHF. DNA of the CDR3: TGTGCCTGGAGTGGAGGGGGCTCGGGTCAGCCCCAGCATTTT. The V and J genes are TRBV30 and TRBJ1-5; 7 positions agree with TRBD1. This CDR3 spans 14 amino acids. CDR1 is GTSNPN and CDR2 is SVGIG in the germline V gene (reference sequence). The V and J ends lost 1 base and 6 bases, in that order; junction bases with no gene match: 6.

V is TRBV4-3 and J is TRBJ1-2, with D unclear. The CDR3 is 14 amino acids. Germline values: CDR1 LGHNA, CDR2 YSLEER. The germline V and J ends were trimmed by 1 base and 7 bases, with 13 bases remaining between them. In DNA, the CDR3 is TGCGCCAGCAGCCAAGTCGACCGGGAGGGTGGCTACACCTTC. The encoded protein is CASSQVDREGGYTF.

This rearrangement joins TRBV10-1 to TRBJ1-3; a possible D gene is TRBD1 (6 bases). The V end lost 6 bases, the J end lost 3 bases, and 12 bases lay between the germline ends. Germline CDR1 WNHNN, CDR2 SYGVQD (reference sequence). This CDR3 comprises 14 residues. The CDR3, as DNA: TGCGCCAGCAGCAGGACAGTCGGTGGAAACACCATATATTTT. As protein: CASSRTVGGNTIYF.

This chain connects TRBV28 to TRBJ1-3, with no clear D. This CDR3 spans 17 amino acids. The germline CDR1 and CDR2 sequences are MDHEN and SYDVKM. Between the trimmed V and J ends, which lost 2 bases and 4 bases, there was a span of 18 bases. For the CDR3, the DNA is TGTGCCAGCAGTTTAGGCGGGGTAGGTTCGCCGGGAAACACCATATATTTT. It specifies CASSLGGVGSPGNTIYF.

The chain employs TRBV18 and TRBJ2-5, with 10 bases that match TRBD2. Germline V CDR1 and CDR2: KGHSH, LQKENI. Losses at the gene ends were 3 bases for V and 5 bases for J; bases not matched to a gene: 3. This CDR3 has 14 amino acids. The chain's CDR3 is CASSPGTSVETQYF. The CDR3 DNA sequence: TGTGCCAGCTCACCGGGGACTAGCGTGGAGACCCAGTACTTC.

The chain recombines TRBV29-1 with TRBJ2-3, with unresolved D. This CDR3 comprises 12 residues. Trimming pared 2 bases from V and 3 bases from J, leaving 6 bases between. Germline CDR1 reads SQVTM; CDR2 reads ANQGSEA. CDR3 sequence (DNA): TGCAGCGTTGAATCGGGTACAGATACGCAGTATTTT. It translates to CSVESGTDTQYF.

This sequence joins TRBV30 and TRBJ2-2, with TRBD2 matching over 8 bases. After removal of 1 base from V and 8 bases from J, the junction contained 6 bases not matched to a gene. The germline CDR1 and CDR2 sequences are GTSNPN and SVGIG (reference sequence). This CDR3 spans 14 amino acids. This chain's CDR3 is CAWSEGLVKGELFF. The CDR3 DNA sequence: TGTGCCTGGAGTGAGGGACTAGTTAAAGGGGAGCTGTTTTTT.

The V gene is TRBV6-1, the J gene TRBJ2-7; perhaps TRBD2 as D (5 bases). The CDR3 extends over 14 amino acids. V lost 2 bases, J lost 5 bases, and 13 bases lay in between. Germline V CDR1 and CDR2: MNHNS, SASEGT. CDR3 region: CASSEYGGRNEQYF. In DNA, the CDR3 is TGTGCCAGCAGTGAATATGGAGGCAGAAACGAGCAGTACTTC.

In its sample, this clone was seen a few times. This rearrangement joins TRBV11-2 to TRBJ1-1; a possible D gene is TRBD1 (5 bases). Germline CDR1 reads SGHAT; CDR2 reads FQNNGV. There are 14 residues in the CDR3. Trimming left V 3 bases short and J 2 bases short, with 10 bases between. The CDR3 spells CASSFRGTNTEAFF. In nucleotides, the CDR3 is TGTGCCAGCAGCTTTAGGGGAACCAACACTGAAGCTTTCTTT.

The CDR3 DNA reads TGTGCCAGCAGCCGGGGACTTTACACAGATACGCAGTATTTT. Translated: CASSRGLYTDTQYF. This chain joins TRBV7-2 and TRBJ2-3; possible D gene TRBD2, 6 bases. The germline V gene has CDR1 SGHTA and CDR2 FQGNSA. The V end was cut by 5 bases, the J end by 2 bases, with 11 bases between. The CDR3 loop spans 14 amino acids.

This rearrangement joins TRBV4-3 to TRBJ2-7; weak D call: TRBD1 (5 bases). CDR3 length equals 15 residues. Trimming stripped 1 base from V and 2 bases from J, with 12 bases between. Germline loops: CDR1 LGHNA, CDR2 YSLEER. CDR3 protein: CASSQGQPPAYEQYF. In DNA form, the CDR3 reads TGCGCCAGCAGCCAAGGACAGCCGCCAGCCTACGAGCAGTACTTC.

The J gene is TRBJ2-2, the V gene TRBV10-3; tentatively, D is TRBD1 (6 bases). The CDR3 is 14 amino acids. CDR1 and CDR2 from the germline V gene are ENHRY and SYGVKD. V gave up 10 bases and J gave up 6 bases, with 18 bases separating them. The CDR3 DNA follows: TGTGCCACGGCTCAGGGGTATGGGTCCGGGGAGCTGTTTTTT. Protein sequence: CATAQGYGSGELFF.

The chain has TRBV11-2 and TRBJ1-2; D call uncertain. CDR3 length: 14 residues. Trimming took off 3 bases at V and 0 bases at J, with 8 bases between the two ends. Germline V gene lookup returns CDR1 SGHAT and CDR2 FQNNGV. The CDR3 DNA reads TGTGCCAGCAGCTTTGCGGCAGCTAACTATGGCTACACCTTC. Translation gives CASSFAAANYGYTF.

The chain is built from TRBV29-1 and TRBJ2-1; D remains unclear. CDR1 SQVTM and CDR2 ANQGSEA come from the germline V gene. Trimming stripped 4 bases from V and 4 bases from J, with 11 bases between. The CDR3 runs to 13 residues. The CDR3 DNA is TGCAGCGTTGTTCAGGTCCTTTACAATGAGCAGTTCTTC. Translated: CSVVQVLYNEQFF.

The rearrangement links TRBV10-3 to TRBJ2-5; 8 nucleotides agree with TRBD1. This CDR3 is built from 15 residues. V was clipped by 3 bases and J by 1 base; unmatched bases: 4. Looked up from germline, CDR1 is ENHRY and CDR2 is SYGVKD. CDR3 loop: CAISETGGSQETQYF. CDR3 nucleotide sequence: TGTGCCATCAGTGAAACAGGGGGGAGCCAAGAGACCCAGTACTTC.

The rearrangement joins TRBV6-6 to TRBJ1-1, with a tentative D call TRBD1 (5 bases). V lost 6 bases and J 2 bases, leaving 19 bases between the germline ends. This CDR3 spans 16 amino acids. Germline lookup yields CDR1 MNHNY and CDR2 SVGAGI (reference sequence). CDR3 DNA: TGTGCCAGCAGGGCCGACCGTACAGGCGTCAACACTGAAGCTTTCTTT. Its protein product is CASRADRTGVNTEAFF.

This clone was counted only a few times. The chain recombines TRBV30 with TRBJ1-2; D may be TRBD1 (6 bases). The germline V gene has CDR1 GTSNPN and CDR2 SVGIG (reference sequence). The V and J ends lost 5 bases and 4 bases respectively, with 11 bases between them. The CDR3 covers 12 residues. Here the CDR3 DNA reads TGTGCCTGGGGGGACACCTCCTATGGCTACACCTTC. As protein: CAWGDTSYGYTF.